This T cell receptor (beta chain) was captured in a study of beta chain features in type 1 diabetes. As for the study in general: The number of sorted cells examined across all samples was approximately 100 million. General study results and limits: Patients with Type 1 diabetes showed moderately but significantly shorter TCRB CDR3s in all four CD4+ subsets.

Worth noting for this clone: Its antigen remains unknown.

The germline V gene encodes CDR1 SQVTM and CDR2 ANQGSEA. The CDR3 sequence is 11 residues long. V dropped 7 bases and J dropped 6 bases, with 12 bases sitting between them. The authors reverse transcribed all of the isolated RNA, so sequencing captured expressed TCRB transcripts. TCRdb's table, derived via immunoSEQ multiplex PCR, lists solely in-frame clones and lacks some. Among hundreds of thousands of clones, about an eighth were seen once, and the ten largest hold around 0.04%. Purity above 95% was achieved in all sorted populations. The sequencing sample was made of naive CD4+ T cells from blood. V gene TRBV29-1 combines with J gene TRBJ2-5; maybe TRBD1 (5 bases). This TCR was recovered from a man between 18 and 35 years old with type 1 diabetes. CDR3 nucleotides: TGCAGCGGGTCAGACAGTCAGACCCAGTACTTC. Translation: CSGSDSQTQYF.